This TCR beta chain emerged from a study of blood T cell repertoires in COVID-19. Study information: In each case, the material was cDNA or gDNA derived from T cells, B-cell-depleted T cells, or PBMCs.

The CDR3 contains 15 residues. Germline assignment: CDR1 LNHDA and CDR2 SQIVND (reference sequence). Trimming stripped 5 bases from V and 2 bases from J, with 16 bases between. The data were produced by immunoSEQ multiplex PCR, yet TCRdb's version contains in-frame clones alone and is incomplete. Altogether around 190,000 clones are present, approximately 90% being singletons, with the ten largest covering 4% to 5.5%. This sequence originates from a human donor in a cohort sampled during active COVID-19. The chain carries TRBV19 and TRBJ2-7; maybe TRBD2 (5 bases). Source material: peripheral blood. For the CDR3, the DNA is TGTGCCAGTAGTCCCGGACTTAACAGTCCCTACGAGCAGTACTTC. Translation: CASSPGLNSPYEQYF.